A single T cell receptor (beta chain) is shown here with its context. This clonotype was seen more than once but under ten times. Its antigen remains undetermined. The input lacks base qualities; no much larger clone sits a single base away. This sample is drawn from a study of patients and donors after allogeneic stem cell transplantation (dated by TCRdb to about 2020). Its CDR3 holds 13 amino acids, cysteine through phenylalanine. Kept here is only the CDR3 DNA, which spans 39 bases and is read in frame from base 1. CDR1 and CDR2 are read off the germline V gene as SGHVS and FNYEAQ. V is reduced by 5 bases and J by 6 bases, leaving a spacing of 13 bases between them. The library was generated by RT-PCR. Sequenced using a NextSeq 550. TCRdb reworked the public reads: Q25 trimming with fastp, MiXCR clone assembly, productive beta chains retained. Every CDR3 protein is listed once, alongside the most common genes and DNA of its rows. The sample includes some 30,000 distinct CDR3 sequences, with roughly a third observed a single time. More than 65% of the sample goes to the ten largest clones.

The sequenced sample was blood, either unsorted or a sorted T cell fraction (not recorded which). The V and J segments used are TRBV7-6 and TRBJ1-2; the D gene assignment is ambiguous. This sequence originates from a human donor who was either an allogeneic HSCT recipient or a stem cell or donor lymphocyte infusion donor (not recorded which). It is not recorded whose cells these are; they may come from a transplant donor. The CDR3 protein sequence reads: CASSPREGDGYTF. DNA sequence: TGTGCCAGCAGCCCCAGAGAGGGCGATGGCTACACCTTC.